A selection of T cell receptor beta chains follows, all from one sample in a study of T cell changes during pregnancy in multiple sclerosis. Repertoires were generated with immunoSEQ multiplex PCR, while TCRdb's copy carries only in-frame clones and drops some. The sample shows about 100,000 clones, more than 80% of them seen only once. Sequenced material: peripheral blood, taken in the second trimester of pregnancy. The source of these receptors is a female donor with multiple sclerosis, enrolled in a pregnancy study. Both conserved end residues are trimmed from each CDR3.

V: TRBV28
CDR3: ASSFYLELTGGGTSYEQY

V: TRBV27
CDR3: ASRGLAGPYASTDTQY

V: TRBV6-1
CDR3: ASSGALGTENNYGYT

V: TRBV6-6
CDR3: ASSDGQGHEKLF

V: TRBV6-1
CDR3: ASSKGLAGADTQY

V: TRBV30
CDR3: AWEQGSSGNTIY

V: TRBV6-6
CDR3: ASIGHFAGELF

V: TRBV6-5
CDR3: ASSRTSGGYNEQF

V: TRBV15
CDR3: ATSRDGTAGYEQY

V: TRBV11-1
CDR3: ASSPMTVPRNEQF

V: TRBV30
CDR3: AWTDRVGEQF

V: TRBV15
CDR3: ATSRDRDRGNTEAF

V: TRBV21-1
CDR3: ASSKERRGRHEQY

V: TRBV11-2
CDR3: ASSFSRDSPLH

V: TRBV30
CDR3: AWSVLGVNGYT

V: TRBV10-3
CDR3: AISEPWTGPPLVEQY

V: TRBV4-2
CDR3: ASSQASGGAGDTQY

V: TRBV5-6
CDR3: ASSFSGTRLITDTQY

V: TRBV6-1
CDR3: ASSESGYEQY

V: TRBV7-2
CDR3: ASSRTGTNTEAF

V: TRBV5-5
CDR3: ASSFTGQGRETQY

V: TRBV10-1
CDR3: ASSEIRASGRSEQF

V: TRBV9
CDR3: ASSVVGQTRTNTGELF